Sequencing of this T cell receptor (beta chain) was carried out in a study of technical replicates of blood from a few donors (dated by TCRdb to 2016 to 2017). About this clone: No antigen is known for it. No much larger clonotype is one base removed from it; base qualities were not supplied. Other DNA sequences within the sample encode an identical CDR3.

CDR3 length: 12 amino acids, cysteine to phenylalanine. The entry retains the CDR3 DNA only, 36 bases that are in frame from base 1. The germline V gene (reference sequence) sets CDR1 to GTSNPN and CDR2 to SVGIG. Trimming at the junction amounts to 0 bases on V and 4 bases on J, and the germline ends lie 4 bases apart. The library was built by means of the immunoSEQ multiplex PCR assay. The immuneACCESS repertoire file appears here via TCRdb, limited to in-frame rearrangements. These files lack a portion of the clones; in checked studies, under half of the deficit traces to unresolved V genes, and the cause of the others is not known. The sample table lists around 62,000 clones, 95% to 98% of them with a count of one. Clones ranked in the top ten supply roughly 0.25% of the sample.

The chain employs TRBV30 and TRBJ2-1, with no confident D gene call. This TCR was sampled from a human donor in good health. Material for sequencing was T cells isolated from PBMCs. The DNA sequence is as follows: TGTGCCTGGAGTGTACTATACAATGAGCAGTTCTTC. The resulting protein is CAWSVLYNEQFF.